One and the same sample provided the 5 T cell receptor beta chains below, sequenced in a study of human T cells and chemical hapten exposure. Specified time point: patch test 2, 6 weeks after DPC sensitization. The treatment: therapeutic diphenylcyclopropenone sensitization with weekly scalp DPC. TCRdb ran MiXCR on the RACE reads and lists one entry per CDR3 protein. The table shows 100,000 or so distinct CDR3 sequences, with about 11% occurring only once. The source was whole blood, collected in connection with sensitization to the hapten diphenylcyclopropenone (DPC). The receptors here all came from a man between 35 and 55 years old with alopecia areata. Some clones in this sample may be carry-over from other donors' samples.

This clonotype was found many times. The rearrangement joins TRBV11-3 to TRBJ2-3; 7 positions match TRBD1. Unmatched junction bases numbered 10, after V lost 5 bases and J lost 2 bases. The CDR3 extends over 16 amino acids. Per the germline V gene, CDR1 is SGHNT and CDR2 is YENEEA. The CDR3 region is CASSPSMGQHTDTQYF. Written as DNA, the CDR3 is TGTGCCAGCAGCCCATCAATGGGACAGCACACAGATACGCAGTATTTT.

The chain uses TRBV10-3 and TRBJ2-5, with D tentatively TRBD1 (6 bases). The CDR3 totals 12 residues. V dropped 4 bases and J dropped 4 bases, with 7 bases sitting between them. Germline V CDR1 and CDR2: ENHRY, SYGVKD. The CDR3: CAISVGAETQYF. CDR3 in DNA: TGTGCCATCAGTGTGGGGGCAGAGACCCAGTACTTC.

This clonotype was recorded at least ten times. The V gene is TRBV5-1, the J gene TRBJ2-3; D might be TRBD2 (5 bases). CDR1 is SGHRS, CDR2 YFSETQ, per germline. Trimming cost V 2 bases and J 0 bases, with 16 bases left between them. This CDR3 contains 17 residues. CDR3 DNA: TGCGCCAGCAGCTTCACACAAGGGAGATCCAGCACAGATACGCAGTATTTT. Its protein product is CASSFTQGRSSTDTQYF.

The chain has TRBV10-2 and TRBJ2-5; no clear D gene. The CDR3 length is 13 residues. The ends were cut back, 3 bases at V and 6 bases at J, with 11 bases in the middle. CDR1 WSHSY and CDR2 SAAADI come from the germline V gene. The CDR3 here is CASSDPSEQTQYF. CDR3 sequence (DNA): TGCGCCAGCAGTGACCCTAGTGAACAGACCCAGTACTTC.

This clonotype has only a few counts. This rearrangement joins TRBV29-1 to TRBJ1-1; no clear D gene. CDR1 is SQVTM and CDR2 is ANQGSEA in the germline V gene. V dropped 5 bases and J dropped 10 bases, with 17 bases sitting between them. The CDR3 is 12 residues long. The CDR3 spells CSVQVGLEGAFF. CDR3 nucleotides: TGCAGCGTTCAGGTGGGCCTAGAGGGAGCTTTCTTT.